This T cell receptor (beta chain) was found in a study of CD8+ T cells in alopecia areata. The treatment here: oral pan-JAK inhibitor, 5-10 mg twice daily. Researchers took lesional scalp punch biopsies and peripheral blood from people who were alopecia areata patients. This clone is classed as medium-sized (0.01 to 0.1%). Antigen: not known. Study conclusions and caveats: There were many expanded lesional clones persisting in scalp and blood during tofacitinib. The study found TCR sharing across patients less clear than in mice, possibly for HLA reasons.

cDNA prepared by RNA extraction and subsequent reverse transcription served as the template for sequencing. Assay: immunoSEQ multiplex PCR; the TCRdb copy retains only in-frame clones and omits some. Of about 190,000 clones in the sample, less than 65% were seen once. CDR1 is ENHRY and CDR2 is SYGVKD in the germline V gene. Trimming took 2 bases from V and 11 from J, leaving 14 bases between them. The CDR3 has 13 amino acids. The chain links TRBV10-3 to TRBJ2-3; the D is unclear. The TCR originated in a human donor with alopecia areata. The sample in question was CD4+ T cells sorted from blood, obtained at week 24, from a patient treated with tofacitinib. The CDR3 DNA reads TGTGCCATCAGTGAGCCGACACTAAACGGGCAGTATTTT. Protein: CAISEPTLNGQYF.